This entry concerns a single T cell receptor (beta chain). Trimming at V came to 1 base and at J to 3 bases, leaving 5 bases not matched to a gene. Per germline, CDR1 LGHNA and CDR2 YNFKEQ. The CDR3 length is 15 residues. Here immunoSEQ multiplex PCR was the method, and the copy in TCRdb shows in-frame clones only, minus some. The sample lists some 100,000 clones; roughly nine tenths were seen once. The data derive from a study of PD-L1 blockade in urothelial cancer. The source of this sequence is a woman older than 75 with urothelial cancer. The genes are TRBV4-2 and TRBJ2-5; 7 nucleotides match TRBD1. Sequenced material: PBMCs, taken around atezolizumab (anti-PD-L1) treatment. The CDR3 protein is CASSQAGQAKETQYF. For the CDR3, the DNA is TGTGCCAGCAGCCAAGCAGGACAGGCTAAAGAGACCCAGTACTTC.